Listed below are T cell receptor beta chains from one sample, sequenced in a study of technical replicates of blood from a handful of donors. Sequencing was performed with immunoSEQ multiplex PCR; in TCRdb, only in-frame clones are kept and a portion is missing. The data hold 14,000 or so clones, with roughly 84% observed a single time. Material: PBMCs. Receptors were obtained from a human donor in good health. Each CDR3 is given with its conserved first and last residue. D genes are given only for firm matches. Rows may omit the clone size; those that give it use once, few, many or a size class.

v_gene	d_gene	j_gene	abundance	CDR3nt	CDR3aa
TRBV5-1	TRBD2	TRBJ2-7	.	TGCGCCAGCAGCGTAAATAGCGGGAGGGTCTACGAGCAGTACTTC	CASSVNSGRVYEQYF
TRBV10-3	.	TRBJ2-7	.	TGTGCCACCTCCCTGACTGGGAGCTCCTACGAGCAGTACTTC	CATSLTGSSYEQYF
TRBV30	.	TRBJ1-1	few	TGTGCCTGGAGTCAGGGCCTGAACACTGAAGCTTTCTTT	CAWSQGLNTEAFF
TRBV30	.	TRBJ1-2	.	TGTGCCTGGACCCTCGACAGGAACTATGGCTACACCTTC	CAWTLDRNYGYTF
TRBV5-1	TRBD2	TRBJ2-5	.	TGCGCCAGCAGCTTGCGAGCGGGAGTTGGGGAGACCCAGTACTTC	CASSLRAGVGETQYF
TRBV6-5	.	TRBJ2-2	.	TGTGCCAGCACCCCCGGGACTGCGAACACCGGGGAGCTGTTTTTT	CASTPGTANTGELFF
TRBV5-6	.	TRBJ2-6	.	TGTGCCAGCAGCTTGTTTGCGGGCCCCTCTGGGGCCAACGTCCTGACTTTC	CASSLFAGPSGANVLTF
TRBV18	.	TRBJ1-4	.	TGTGCCAGCTCACCCTCTTCAACTAATGAAAAACTGTTTTTT	CASSPSSTNEKLFF
TRBV18	.	TRBJ1-5	.	TGTGCCAGCTCACTGGGGGCTGCCCAGCCCCAGCATTTT	CASSLGAAQPQHF
TRBV28	TRBD2	TRBJ2-7	.	TGTGCCAGCAGCCCGTCGGGGACTAGCTCCTACGAGCAGTACTTC	CASSPSGTSSYEQYF
TRBV5-1	.	TRBJ1-5	.	TGCGCCAGCAGCCCCGGCGGAATACTTAATCAGCCCCAGCATTTT	CASSPGGILNQPQHF
TRBV4-1	.	TRBJ2-7	medium-sized	TGCGCCAGCAGCCAAGATGAGGGGGTTGGATCCTACGAGCAGTACTTC	CASSQDEGVGSYEQYF
TRBV7-9	.	TRBJ2-5	once	TGTGCCAGCAGCTTGAGTCTCGGGTCAGAGACCCAGTACTTC	CASSLSLGSETQYF
TRBV11-2	.	TRBJ2-7	.	TGTGCCAGCAGCTTATTTTGGTCCAGGGCAAACGAGCAGTACTTC	CASSLFWSRANEQYF
TRBV19	TRBD1	TRBJ1-5	.	TGTGCCAGTAGTCCGGGACAGGGCAACAATCAGCCCCAGCATTTT	CASSPGQGNNQPQHF
TRBV1	.	TRBJ2-5	.	TGCACCAGCAGCCAAGATTGGCTAGGTCTGTCGGGAGAAGAGACCCAGTACTTC	CTSSQDWLGLSGEETQYF
TRBV2	TRBD1	TRBJ2-7	few	TGTGCCAGCAGTGAATCGGGGACAGGGTGGATCGAGCAGTACTTC	CASSESGTGWIEQYF
TRBV10-3	.	TRBJ1-4	few	TGTGCCATCAGTGAGGGGAGGGATGAAAAACTGTTTTTT	CAISEGRDEKLFF
TRBV11-3	TRBD1	TRBJ2-3	.	TGTGCCAGCAGCTCGTACGGGACAGATAGCACAGATACGCAGTATTTT	CASSSYGTDSTDTQYF
TRBV30	.	TRBJ2-4	few	TGTGCCTGGAGTGTGGGGGGGCCGGACATTCAGTACTTC	CAWSVGGPDIQYF
TRBV28	TRBD2	TRBJ2-7	.	TGTGCCAGCGGGGGGAGGGGCTCCTACGAGCAGTACTTC	CASGGRGSYEQYF
TRBV19	.	TRBJ2-1	.	TGTGCCAGTAGTATGGGTGCAGGACAGTTCGGAAGCTCCTACAATGAGCAGTTCTTC	CASSMGAGQFGSSYNEQFF
TRBV7-2	TRBD2	TRBJ2-1	.	TGTGCCAGCAGCTTGAGCGGGACCACCTACAATGAGCAGTTCTTC	CASSLSGTTYNEQFF
TRBV30	.	TRBJ2-1	.	TGTGCCTGGAGGCTGTACTATGAGCAGTTCTTC	CAWRLYYEQFF
TRBV11-2	.	TRBJ1-3	.	TGTGCCAGCAGCTTAGGCCCAGCGACGGGTGGAAACACCATATATTTT	CASSLGPATGGNTIYF
TRBV2	.	TRBJ2-3	.	TGTGCCAGCAGTGGGAGGTTTGGAGGGAGTGATACGCAGTATTTT	CASSGRFGGSDTQYF
TRBV30	.	TRBJ2-7	medium-sized	TGTGCCTGGAGTGTATTGGCTGGCAAACGCTCCTACGAGCAGTACTTC	CAWSVLAGKRSYEQYF
TRBV28	.	TRBJ2-7	.	TGTGCCAGCAGTTTCAGTCAGGGTCTGGGGGGGCTAGCGGAGTACGAGCAGTACTTC	CASSFSQGLGGLAEYEQYF
TRBV6-5	TRBD1	TRBJ1-2	.	TGTGCCAGCAGTTCCTCCGGGACAGGGGGCAGCTACACCTTC	CASSSSGTGGSYTF
TRBV27	.	TRBJ2-3	.	TGTGCCAGCAGTTCCGGGACTCTCAGCACAGATACGCAGTATTTT	CASSSGTLSTDTQYF
TRBV11-2	TRBD2	TRBJ2-5	.	TGTGCCAGCAGCTTAGTTGGGCCTAGCGGGACGGAGACCCAGTACTTC	CASSLVGPSGTETQYF
TRBV6-4	TRBD1	TRBJ2-2	once	TGTGCCAGCAGTGGACAGGGGGCCGGGGAGCTGTTTTTT	CASSGQGAGELFF
TRBV10-3	TRBD2	TRBJ2-7	.	TGTGCCATCAGTCAAAGGGAGGGTAGTAGGTACGAGCAGTACTTC	CAISQREGSRYEQYF
TRBV19	.	TRBJ2-6	.	TGTGCCAGTAGTGCAGGGCACTCTGGGGCCAACGTCCTGACTTTC	CASSAGHSGANVLTF
TRBV11-2	TRBD1	TRBJ1-2	.	TGTGCCAGCAGCCCGGACAGGAATTATGGCTACACCTTC	CASSPDRNYGYTF
TRBV10-2	TRBD2	TRBJ2-2	.	TGCGCCAGCATTTTCTCGGTTAGCGGGTCGAACACCGGGGAGCTGTTTTTT	CASIFSVSGSNTGELFF
TRBV5-1	TRBD1	TRBJ2-5	.	TGCGCCAGCAGCTCTGGACAGGGAAGGGAGACCCAGTACTTC	CASSSGQGRETQYF
TRBV27	.	TRBJ1-1	few	TGTGCCAGCAGTTCCGTTAGGACATGGGGCACTGAAGCTTTCTTT	CASSSVRTWGTEAFF
TRBV9	.	TRBJ2-1	.	TGTGCCAGCAGCGTAGAGTTGGACTACCACAATGAGCAGTTCTTC	CASSVELDYHNEQFF
TRBV2	.	TRBJ1-1	.	TGTGCCAGCAGTCCTTCCGGAGGCACTGGAGGGGTAGGCACTGAAGCTTTCTTT	CASSPSGGTGGVGTEAFF
TRBV7-2	TRBD2	TRBJ2-1	.	TGTGCCAGCAGCTTAGAGGTAGGACTAGCGAGTTACAATGAGCAGTTCTTC	CASSLEVGLASYNEQFF
TRBV9	TRBD2	TRBJ2-1	few	TGTGCCAGCAGCGTAGGGACTAGCGGGAGGGCGGGTGAGCAGTTCTTC	CASSVGTSGRAGEQFF
TRBV7-8	.	TRBJ1-1	.	TGTGCCAGCAGCGTACAGGGGAACACTGAAGCTTTCTTT	CASSVQGNTEAFF
TRBV18	TRBD1	TRBJ1-2	.	TGTGCCAGCTCACCCGGGACAGGGTCATATGGCTACACCTTC	CASSPGTGSYGYTF
TRBV2	.	TRBJ1-5	.	TGTGCCAGCAGGGAGGCATACGGTTATAGCAATCAGCCCCAGCATTTT	CASREAYGYSNQPQHF
TRBV28	TRBD2	TRBJ2-1	.	TGTGCCAGCAGCTCCCCCGGGACTAGCGGGAGTGTGGAGCAGTTCTTC	CASSSPGTSGSVEQFF
TRBV27	.	TRBJ2-3	once	TGTGCCAGCAGCCCTCGGGGATCGGATACGCAGTATTTT	CASSPRGSDTQYF
TRBV7-9	.	TRBJ2-1	.	TGTGCCAGCAGCCAGGGGGGTCTATCGTCGTTCTTC	CASSQGGLSSFF
TRBV9	TRBD2	TRBJ2-2	.	TGTGCCAGCAGCAATAGCGGGAGCAGCACCGGGGAGCTGTTTTTT	CASSNSGSSTGELFF